This T cell receptor beta chain is drawn from a study of cytomegalovirus exposure and HLA in healthy donors. As for the study in general: Counted in an early data release were 85 million or so unique TCRs from HLA-typed donors. Whole-study results and caveats: Being productive about 87% or about 30% of the time was typical of most TCR beta V segments in an earlier analysis.

Concerning this clone itself: What it binds is not known.

The CDR3 loop spans 13 amino acids. V was shortened by 1 base and J by 7 bases, with 10 bases between the two germline ends. Germline loops: CDR1 LNHDA, CDR2 SQIVND (reference sequence). The PCR ran on 60 Vbeta and 13 Jbeta primers. The method was immunoSEQ multiplex PCR; TCRdb's version includes in-frame clones alone and lacks a portion of them. The profile shows some 180,000 clones, around 82% of them singletons. The specimen was PBMCs. This sequence originates from a woman aged 25-40 years in good health and CMV-seronegative. The chain couples TRBV19 to TRBJ1-1; D is ambiguous. CDR3 sequence reads: CASSIASIGEAFF. DNA of the CDR3: TGTGCCAGTAGTATAGCATCGATCGGTGAAGCTTTCTTT. Complete variable domain (other parts from reference TRBV19 and TRBJ1-1): DGGITQSPKYLFRKEGQNVTLSCEQNLNHDAMYWYRQDPGQGLRLIYYSQIVNDFQKGDIAEGYSVSREKKESFPLTVTSAQKNPTAFYLCASSIASIGEAFFGQGTRLTVV.